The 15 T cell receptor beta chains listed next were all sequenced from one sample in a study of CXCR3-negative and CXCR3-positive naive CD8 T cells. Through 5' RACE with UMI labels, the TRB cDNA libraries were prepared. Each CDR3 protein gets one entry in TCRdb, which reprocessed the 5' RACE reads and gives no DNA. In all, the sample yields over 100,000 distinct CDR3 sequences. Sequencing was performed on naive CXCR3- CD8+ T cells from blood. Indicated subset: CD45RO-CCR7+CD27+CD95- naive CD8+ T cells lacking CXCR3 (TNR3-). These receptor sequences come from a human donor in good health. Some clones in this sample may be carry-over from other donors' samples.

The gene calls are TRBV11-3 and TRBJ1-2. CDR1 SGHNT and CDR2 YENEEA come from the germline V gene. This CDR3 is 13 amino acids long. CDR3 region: CASSLRQFYGYTF.

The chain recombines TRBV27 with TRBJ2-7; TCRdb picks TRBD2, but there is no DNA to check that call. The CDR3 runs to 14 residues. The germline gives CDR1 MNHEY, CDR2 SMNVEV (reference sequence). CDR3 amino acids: CASSCTSGDYEQYF.

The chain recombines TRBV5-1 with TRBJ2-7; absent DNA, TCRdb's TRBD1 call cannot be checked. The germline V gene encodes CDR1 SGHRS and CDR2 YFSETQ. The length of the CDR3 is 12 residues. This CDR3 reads CASSLDRAEQYF. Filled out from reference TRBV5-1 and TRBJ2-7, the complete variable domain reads KAGVTQTPRYLIKTRGQQVTLSCSPISGHRSVSWYQQTPGQGLQFLFEYFSETQRNKGNFPGRFSGRQFSNSRSEMNVSTLELGDSALYLCASSLDRAEQYFGPGTRLTVT.

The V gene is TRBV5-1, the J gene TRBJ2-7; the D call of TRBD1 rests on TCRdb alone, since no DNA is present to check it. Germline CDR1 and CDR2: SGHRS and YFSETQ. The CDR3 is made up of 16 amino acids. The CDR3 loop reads CASSLGTGFLTYEQYF.

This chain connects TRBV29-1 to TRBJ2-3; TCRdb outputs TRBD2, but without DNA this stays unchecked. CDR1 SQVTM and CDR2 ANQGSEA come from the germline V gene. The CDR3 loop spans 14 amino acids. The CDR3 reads CSVPQGPSTDTQYF.

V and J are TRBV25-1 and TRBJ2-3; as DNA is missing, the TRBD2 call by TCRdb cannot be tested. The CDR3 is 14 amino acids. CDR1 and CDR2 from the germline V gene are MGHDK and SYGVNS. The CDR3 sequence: CAILAGGPGDTQYF.

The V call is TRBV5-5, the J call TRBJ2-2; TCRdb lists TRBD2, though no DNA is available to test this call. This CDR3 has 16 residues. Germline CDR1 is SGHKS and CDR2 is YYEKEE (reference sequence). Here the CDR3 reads CASSSRTSGSTGELFF.

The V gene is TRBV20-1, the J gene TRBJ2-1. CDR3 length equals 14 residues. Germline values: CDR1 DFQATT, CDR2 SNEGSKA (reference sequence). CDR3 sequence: CSAPIPSSFNEQFF.

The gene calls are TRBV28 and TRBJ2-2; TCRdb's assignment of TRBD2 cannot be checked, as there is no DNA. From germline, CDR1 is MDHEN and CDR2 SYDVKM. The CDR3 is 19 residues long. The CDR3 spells CASRPEASGLTQPTGELFF.

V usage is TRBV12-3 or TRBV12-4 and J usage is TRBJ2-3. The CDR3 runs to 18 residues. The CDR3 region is CASSLRLAEPSSTDTQYF.

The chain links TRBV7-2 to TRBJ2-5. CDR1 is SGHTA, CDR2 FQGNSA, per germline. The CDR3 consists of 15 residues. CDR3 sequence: CASSLGGYLQETQYF.

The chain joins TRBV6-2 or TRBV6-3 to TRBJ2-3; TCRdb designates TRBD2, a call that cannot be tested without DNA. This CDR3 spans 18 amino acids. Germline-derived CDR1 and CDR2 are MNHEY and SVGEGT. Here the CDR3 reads CASFPRVPFRGLGDTQYF.

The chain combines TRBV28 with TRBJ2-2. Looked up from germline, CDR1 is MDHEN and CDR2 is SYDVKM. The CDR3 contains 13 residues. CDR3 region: CASSLVGAGELFF. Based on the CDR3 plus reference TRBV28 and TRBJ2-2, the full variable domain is DVKVTQSSRYLVKRTGEKVFLECVQDMDHENMFWYRQDPGLGLRLIYFSYDVKMKEKGDIPEGYSVSREKKERFSLILESASTNQTSMYLCASSLVGAGELFFGEGSRLTVL.

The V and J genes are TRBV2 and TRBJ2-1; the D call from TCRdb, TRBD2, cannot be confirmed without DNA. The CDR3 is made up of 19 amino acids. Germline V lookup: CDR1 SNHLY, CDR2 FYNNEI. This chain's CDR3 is CASSDPSGTTRISYNEQFF.

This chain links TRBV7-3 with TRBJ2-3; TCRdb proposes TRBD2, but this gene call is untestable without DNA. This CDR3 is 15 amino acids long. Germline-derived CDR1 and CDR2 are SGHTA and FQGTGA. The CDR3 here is CASSPSGGNTDTQYF.